The 7 T cell receptor beta chains below come from one sample, sequenced in a study of T cell responses to AZD1222 COVID-19 vaccine. The method was immunoSEQ multiplex PCR; TCRdb's version includes in-frame clones alone and lacks a portion of them. The profile shows about 73,000 clones, approximately 92% of them singletons. The specimen comprised peripheral blood, sampled 28 days after the second AZD1222 dose. Source of these receptors: an adult who received the AZD1222 COVID-19 vaccine.

This sequence joins TRBV28 and TRBJ2-3; 12 bases map to TRBD2. The CDR3 consists of 16 residues. Trimming removed 1 base from V and 9 bases from J; junction bases left unmatched: 8. CDR1 is MDHEN and CDR2 is SYDVKM in the germline V gene. In DNA, the CDR3 is TGTGCCAGCAGTTTATACCTAGCGGGGGGGCGAGGGACGCAGTATTTT. Translation gives CASSLYLAGGRGTQYF.

The chain recombines TRBV7-2 with TRBJ2-3, with 10 positions matching TRBD2. V trimming: 5 bases; J trimming: 3 bases; junction bases outside the gene matches: 8. Germline CDR1 and CDR2: SGHTA and FQGNSA. CDR3 length equals 16 residues. The CDR3: CASSPLAGGWTDTQYF. DNA for the CDR3: TGTGCCAGCAGCCCCTTAGCGGGGGGTTGGACAGATACGCAGTATTTT.

This clone was counted a few times. This chain uses TRBV7-3 with TRBJ2-7; 9 nucleotides line up with TRBD2. After removal of 5 bases from V and 0 bases from J, the junction contained 8 bases not matched to a gene. The CDR3 totals 16 residues. Germline assignment: CDR1 SGHTA and CDR2 FQGTGA. CDR3 loop: CASSNSSGISSYEQYV. In nucleotides, the CDR3 is TGTGCCAGCAGCAACTCTAGCGGGATAAGCTCCTACGAGCAGTACGTC.

J is TRBJ1-1 and V is TRBV7-9; D is unclear. The germline gives CDR1 SEHNR, CDR2 FQNEAQ (reference sequence). V was clipped by 5 bases and J by 1 base, with 23 bases between them. CDR3 length equals 18 residues. CDR3 protein: CASSPISLTRGENTEAFF. CDR3 in DNA: TGTGCCAGCAGCCCGATTAGCCTAACCCGAGGAGAGAACACTGAAGCTTTCTTT.

The V and J genes are TRBV19 and TRBJ1-1, with 7 bases matching TRBD1. This CDR3 has 13 residues. In germline, CDR1 is LNHDA, CDR2 SQIVND (reference sequence). Trimming cost V 3 bases and J 6 bases; bases outside gene matches: 4. The chain's CDR3 is CASSIRQGAEAFF. The CDR3 region has the DNA TGTGCCAGTAGTATCCGACAGGGCGCTGAAGCTTTCTTT.

For this clone: In this CDR3 the conserved last residue, phenylalanine or tryptophan, is missing, so a read error is likely. The DNA is left out, because the CDR3 cannot be placed on it with certainty; the CDR3 is given as TCRdb lists it. The chain uses TRBV7-9 and TRBJ2-7; the table's D call TRBD2 went unverified against the DNA. Germline loops: CDR1 SEHNR, CDR2 FQNEAQ (reference sequence). The CDR3 adds up to 14 amino acids, both ends counted. This CDR3 is CASSLGRGRLAGYI.

CDR3 loop: CASSRSFNYGYTF. The CDR3 nucleotides read TGTGCCAGCAGTCGCAGCTTCAACTATGGCTACACCTTC. J is TRBJ1-2 and V is TRBV11-2; D call uncertain. Germline V gene sequence: CDR1 SGHAT, CDR2 FQNNGV. Trimming removed 6 bases at V and 2 bases at J, with 10 bases between. This CDR3 region has 13 residues.